The sequence of this T cell receptor (beta chain) was determined in a study of shared clonotypes between healthy human individuals. Study outcomes and limitations: Memory subsets had estimated richness that was generally smaller than that of naive subsets.

Regarding this clone: Its antigen is unidentified.

The CDR3 runs to 14 residues. The germline V gene has CDR1 SGHDT and CDR2 YYEEEE. With 0 bases removed from V and 0 bases from J, the gap between germline ends came to 6 bases. For each subset, genomic DNA was distributed in equal portions over several immunoSEQ plates. The data were produced by immunoSEQ multiplex PCR, yet TCRdb's version contains in-frame clones alone and is incomplete. This sample has around 1,900,000 clones, with 93% found just once. Positively selected for CCR7, the CD45RO-negative cells used as naive CD8 cells excluded terminally differentiated effector memory CD45RA+ cells. This chain joins TRBV5-6 and TRBJ1-1; D gene ambiguous. The receptor comes from a man aged 18 to 35 in good health. Some clones in this sample may be carry-over from other donors' samples. Specimen: naive CD8+ T cells from PBMCs. The CDR3, as DNA: TGTGCCAGCAGCTTGGGGCCAATGAACACTGAAGCTTTCTTT. Protein: CASSLGPMNTEAFF.